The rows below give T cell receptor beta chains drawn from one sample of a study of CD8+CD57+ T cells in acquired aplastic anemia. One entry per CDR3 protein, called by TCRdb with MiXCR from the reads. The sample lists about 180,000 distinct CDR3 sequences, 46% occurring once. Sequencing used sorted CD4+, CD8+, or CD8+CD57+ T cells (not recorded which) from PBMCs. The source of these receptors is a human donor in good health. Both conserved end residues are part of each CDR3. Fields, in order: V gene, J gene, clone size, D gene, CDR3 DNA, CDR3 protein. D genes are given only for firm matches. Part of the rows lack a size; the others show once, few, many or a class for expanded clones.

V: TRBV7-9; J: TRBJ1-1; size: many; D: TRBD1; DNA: TGTGCCAGCAGCTTTCAGGGGGCGGTTTCGAACACTGAAGCTTTCTTT; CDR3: CASSFQGAVSNTEAFF
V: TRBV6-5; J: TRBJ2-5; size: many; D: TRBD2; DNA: TGTGCCAGCAGTTACTCCTGGACTAGCGGTAGCCAAGAGACCCAGTACTTC; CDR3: CASSYSWTSGSQETQYF
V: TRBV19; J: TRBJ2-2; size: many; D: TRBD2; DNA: TGTGCCAGTAGTAGAAACCCGGGACTAGCGGTTCCCGGGGAGCTGTTTTTT; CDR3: CASSRNPGLAVPGELFF
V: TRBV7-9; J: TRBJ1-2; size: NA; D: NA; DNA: TGTGCCAGCAGCCGCGGCGCCGAAGGCTACACCTTC; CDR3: CASSRGAEGYTF
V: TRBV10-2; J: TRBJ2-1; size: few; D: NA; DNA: TGCGCCAGCGGATACTCCAATGAGCAGTTCTTC; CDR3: CASGYSNEQFF
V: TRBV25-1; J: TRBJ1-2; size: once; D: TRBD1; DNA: TGTGCCAGCAGTGAGTTCGTAGGGGGCAACTACGGCTACACCTTC; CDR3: CASSEFVGGNYGYTF
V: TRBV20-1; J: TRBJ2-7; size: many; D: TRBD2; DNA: TGCAGTGCAACCCGGACTAGCGGCTACGAGCAGTACTTC; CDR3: CSATRTSGYEQYF
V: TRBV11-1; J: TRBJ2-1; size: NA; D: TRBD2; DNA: TGTGCCAGCAGCCCGCTACTAGCGGGCTCTCGGTGGAATGAGCAGTTCTTC; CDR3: CASSPLLAGSRWNEQFF
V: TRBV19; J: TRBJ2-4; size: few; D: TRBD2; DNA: TGTGCCAGTAGTATAGGGGGGACTAGCGGGAGTTCCAAAAACATTCAGTACTTC; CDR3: CASSIGGTSGSSKNIQYF
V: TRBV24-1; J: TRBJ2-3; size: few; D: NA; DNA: TGTGCCACCAGTGAAAAGAAAGATACGCAGTATTTT; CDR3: CATSEKKDTQYF
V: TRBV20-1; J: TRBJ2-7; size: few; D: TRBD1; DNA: TGCAGTGCTACGCGACAGGGCGTCAACGAGCAGTACTTC; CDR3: CSATRQGVNEQYF
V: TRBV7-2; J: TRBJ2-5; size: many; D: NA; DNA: TGTGCCAGCGGGAGCAGGAAAGAGACCCAGTACTTC; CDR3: CASGSRKETQYF
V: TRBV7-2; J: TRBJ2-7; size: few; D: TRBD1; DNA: TGTGCCATCGACAGGGACTCCTACGAGCAGTACTTC; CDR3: CAIDRDSYEQYF
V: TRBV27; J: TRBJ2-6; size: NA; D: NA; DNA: TGTGCCAGCAGTTTGGGGCTAGCCGAACACTCTGGGGCCAACGTCCTGACTTTC; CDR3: CASSLGLAEHSGANVLTF
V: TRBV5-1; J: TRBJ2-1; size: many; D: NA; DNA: TGCGCCAGCAGCTTGGGAGTGAATGAGCAGTTCTTC; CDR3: CASSLGVNEQFF
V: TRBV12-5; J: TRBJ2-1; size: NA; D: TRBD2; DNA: TGTGCTAGTGGTTTGGGCCCAGGACTAGCGGAGACATACAATGAGCAGTTCTTC; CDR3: CASGLGPGLAETYNEQFF
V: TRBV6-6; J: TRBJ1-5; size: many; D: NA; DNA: TGTGCCAGCAGTTACGGTCCAGGGGTCAATCAGCCCCAGCATTTT; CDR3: CASSYGPGVNQPQHF
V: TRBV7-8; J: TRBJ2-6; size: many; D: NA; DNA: TGTGCCAGCAGCCCCCCCGGGGCCAACGTCCTGACTTTC; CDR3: CASSPPGANVLTF
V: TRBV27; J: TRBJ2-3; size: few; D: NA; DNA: TGTGCCAGCAGTTTAAATTCGCTTGGCACAGATACGCAGTATTTT; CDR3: CASSLNSLGTDTQYF
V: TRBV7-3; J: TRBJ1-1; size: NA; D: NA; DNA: TGTGCCAGCGGCCAGGGTCCGAACACTGAAGCTTTCTTT; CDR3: CASGQGPNTEAFF
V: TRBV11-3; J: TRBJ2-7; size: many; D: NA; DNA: TGTGCCAGCAGCTTAGCAGCGGGCGTTACCTACGAGCAGTACTTC; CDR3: CASSLAAGVTYEQYF
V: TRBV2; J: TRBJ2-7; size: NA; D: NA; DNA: TGTGCCAGCAGAGCTCGTGGGGGGGGCACCTACGAGCAGTACTTC; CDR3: CASRARGGGTYEQYF
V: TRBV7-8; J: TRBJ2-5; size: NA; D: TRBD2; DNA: TGTGCCAGCAGCTTCGCGGGAGACCAGTACTTC; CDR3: CASSFAGDQYF
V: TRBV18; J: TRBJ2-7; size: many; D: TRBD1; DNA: TGTGCCAGCTCATCAGGACAGGGGTATGAGCAGTACTTC; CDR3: CASSSGQGYEQYF
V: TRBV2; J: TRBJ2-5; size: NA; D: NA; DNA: TGTGCCAGCAGTGACTGGGAGACCCAGTACTTC; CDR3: CASSDWETQYF
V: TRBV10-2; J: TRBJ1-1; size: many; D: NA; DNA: TGCGCCAGCAGTGAGAGGGGAGGAACTGAAGCTTTCTTT; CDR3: CASSERGGTEAFF
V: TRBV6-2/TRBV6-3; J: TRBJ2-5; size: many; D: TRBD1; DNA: TGTGCCAGCGGCCCTAGGGGGCCCGTCGAGACCCAGTACTTC; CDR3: CASGPRGPVETQYF
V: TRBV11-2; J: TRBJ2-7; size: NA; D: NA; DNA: TGTGCCAGCAGCGGCAGCGGCTACTACGAGCAGTACTTC; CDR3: CASSGSGYYEQYF
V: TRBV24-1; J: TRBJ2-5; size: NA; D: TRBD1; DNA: TGTGCCACCAGTGACAAGAGATCTGCGGGACAGGGGCAAGAGACCCAGTACTTC; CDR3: CATSDKRSAGQGQETQYF
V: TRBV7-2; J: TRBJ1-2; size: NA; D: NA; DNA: TGTGCCAGCAGCCCGGAGGGTAACTATGGCTACACCTTC; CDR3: CASSPEGNYGYTF
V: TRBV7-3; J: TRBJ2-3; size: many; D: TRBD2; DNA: TGTGCCAGCAGCTTAACTACTAGCGGGAGAAACACAGATACGCAGTATTTT; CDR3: CASSLTTSGRNTDTQYF
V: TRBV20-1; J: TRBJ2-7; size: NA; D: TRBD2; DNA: TGCAGTGCCCTGAGAGGACTAGCGGGAGCGTACGAGCAGTACTTC; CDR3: CSALRGLAGAYEQYF
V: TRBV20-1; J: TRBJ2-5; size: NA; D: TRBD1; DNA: TGCAGTGCTAGAGCCCCAGGGGGTCCCCCAGAGACCCAGTACTTC; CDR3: CSARAPGGPPETQYF
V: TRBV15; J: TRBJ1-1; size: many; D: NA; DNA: TGTGCCACCAGCAGGGGACCATCGACCGACACTGAAGCTTTCTTT; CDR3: CATSRGPSTDTEAFF
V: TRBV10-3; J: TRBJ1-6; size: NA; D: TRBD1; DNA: TGTGCCAGCCATGGGACAGGGGTTTCACCGCCCCACTTT; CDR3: CASHGTGVSPPHF
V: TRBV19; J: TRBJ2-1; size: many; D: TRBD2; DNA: TGTGCCAGTAGTTACCGGACTAGCGGATTCGAGCAGTTCTTC; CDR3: CASSYRTSGFEQFF
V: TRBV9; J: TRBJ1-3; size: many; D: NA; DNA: TGTGCCAGCAGCGTAGGAGTCGGCCTCTCTGGAAACACCATATATTTT; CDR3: CASSVGVGLSGNTIYF
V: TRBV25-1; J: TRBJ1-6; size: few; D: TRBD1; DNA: TGTGGGGGTGGGGGGCACGACAGGGATAATTCACCCCTCCACTTT; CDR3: CGGGGHDRDNSPLHF
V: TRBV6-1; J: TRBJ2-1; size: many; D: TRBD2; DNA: TGTGCCAGCAAGAGGACTAGCGGGATTGGGTTCTTC; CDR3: CASKRTSGIGFF
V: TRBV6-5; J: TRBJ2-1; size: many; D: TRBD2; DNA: TGTGCCAGCAGTTCCCTAGCGGGAGTGCCGGTTGAGCAGTTCTTC; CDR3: CASSSLAGVPVEQFF
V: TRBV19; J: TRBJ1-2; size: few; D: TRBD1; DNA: TGTGCCAGTAGTACTGACCGGGACAGGGATTATGGCTACACCTTC; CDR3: CASSTDRDRDYGYTF
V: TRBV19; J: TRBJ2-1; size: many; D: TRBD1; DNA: TGTGCCAGCCAAAACCGGGACAGGGGCAATGAGCAGTTCTTC; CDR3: CASQNRDRGNEQFF
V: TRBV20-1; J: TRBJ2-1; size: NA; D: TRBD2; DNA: TGCAGTGCTTTCACTACTAGCGGGAATTGGGTTGAGCAGTTCTTC; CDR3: CSAFTTSGNWVEQFF
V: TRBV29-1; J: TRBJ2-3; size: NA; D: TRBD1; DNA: TGCAGCGTTGAGGGACAGCGCACAGATACGCAGTATTTT; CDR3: CSVEGQRTDTQYF
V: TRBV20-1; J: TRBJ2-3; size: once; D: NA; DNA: TGCAGTGTCAGGGCAGATACGCAGTATTTT; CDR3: CSVRADTQYF
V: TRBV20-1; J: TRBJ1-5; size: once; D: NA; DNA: TGCAGTGCTACGGTATCCCCCCGTCAGCCCCAGCATTTT; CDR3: CSATVSPRQPQHF
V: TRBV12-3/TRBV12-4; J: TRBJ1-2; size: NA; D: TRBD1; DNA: TGTGCCAGCAGGACCGGGACAGGGGCAATCACCTTC; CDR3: CASRTGTGAITF